The 16 T cell receptor beta chains given below trace back to one sample, sequenced in a study of shared clonotypes between healthy human individuals. Generated by immunoSEQ multiplex PCR, the TCRdb table keeps only in-frame clones and is missing some. This sample has approximately 2.3 million clones; over 85% occur once, and the top ten carry 0.35% to 0.45%. Material: naive CD4+ T cells from PBMCs. Subset meaning: CD45RA+ positively selected. These receptors all stem from a man aged 18 to 29 in good health. Some clones in this sample may be carry-over from other donors' samples.

This sequence joins TRBV28 and TRBJ2-7, with D perhaps TRBD1 (7 bases). From germline, CDR1 is MDHEN and CDR2 SYDVKM. The CDR3 is 17 residues long. V lost 5 bases, J lost 4 bases, and 24 bases lay in between. The DNA of the CDR3 is TGTGCCAGCAGTACACCAGGAGGGGGGACAGCCCTTTACGAGCAGTACTTC. This translates into CASSTPGGGTALYEQYF.

The chain recombines TRBV7-2 with TRBJ2-1, with no clear D. Germline V gene lookup returns CDR1 SGHTA and CDR2 FQGNSA. The V end was cut by 2 bases, the J end by 6 bases, with 17 bases between. This CDR3 has 16 amino acids. CDR3 DNA: TGTGCCAGCAGCTTAAAGGTACGATTAGCAGGCAATGAGCAGTTCTTC. Translated, it gives CASSLKVRLAGNEQFF.

This clone was observed once. The chain combines TRBV4-1 with TRBJ1-1; D unresolved. Germline values: CDR1 MGHRA, CDR2 YSYEKL. The CDR3 spans 14 residues. Trimming took 4 bases from V and 3 from J, leaving 12 bases between them. The CDR3 DNA reads TGCGCCAGCAGCCGCCGCGCCCGGGACACTGAAGCTTTCTTT. This codes for CASSRRARDTEAFF.

This rearrangement joins TRBV5-1 to TRBJ2-3; 9 nucleotides agree with TRBD2. Germline CDR1 SGHRS, CDR2 YFSETQ. The trim removed 4 bases at V and 5 bases at J, leaving 5 bases unmatched. The CDR3 has 14 residues. The CDR3 nucleotides read TGCGCCAGCAGCCCGGGACTAGCAGTAGATACGCAGTATTTT. It translates to CASSPGLAVDTQYF. Full variable domain (outside the CDR3, taken from reference TRBV5-1 and TRBJ2-3): KAGVTQTPRYLIKTRGQQVTLSCSPISGHRSVSWYQQTPGQGLQFLFEYFSETQRNKGNFPGRFSGRQFSNSRSEMNVSTLELGDSALYLCASSPGLAVDTQYFGPGTRLTVL.

The rearrangement uses TRBV6-5 and TRBJ1-6; D is possibly TRBD1 (5 bases). The germline CDR1 and CDR2 sequences are MNHEY and SVGAGI. Trimming left V 0 bases short and J 13 bases short, with 10 bases between. The CDR3 extends over 13 amino acids. The CDR3 DNA reads TGTGCCAGCAGTTACTCGGGGGACTTGCCCCTCCACTTT. This encodes CASSYSGDLPLHF.

This chain uses TRBV10-1 with TRBJ2-2, with 8 nucleotides matching TRBD1. The CDR3 is 15 amino acids. Germline CDR1 WNHNN, CDR2 SYGVQD (reference sequence). V lost 3 bases, J lost 5 bases, and 5 bases stayed unmatched. CDR3 in amino acids: CASSDLRQGTGELFF. CDR3 DNA sequence: TGCGCCAGCAGTGACCTCCGACAGGGGACCGGGGAGCTGTTTTTT.

As for this clone: This sample includes further DNA sequences coding for the same CDR3. The chain couples TRBV28 to TRBJ2-2; D is perhaps TRBD1 or TRBD2 (5 bases each). V lost 4 bases, J lost 5 bases, and 11 bases lay in between. CDR1 MDHEN and CDR2 SYDVKM come from the germline V gene. The CDR3 extends over 14 amino acids. The CDR3 protein is CASSSGTATGELFF. CDR3 sequence (DNA): TGTGCCAGCAGTTCCGGGACGGCTACCGGGGAGCTGTTTTTT.

This sequence joins TRBV14 and TRBJ2-7; possible D gene TRBD2, 5 bases. The length of the CDR3 is 14 residues. The germline CDR1 and CDR2 sequences are SGHDN and FVKESK. V was clipped by 1 base and J by 2 bases, with 9 bases between them. The CDR3 region has the DNA TGTGCCAGCAGCCAAGTTGGACTCCCCTACGAGCAGTACTTC. Residues: CASSQVGLPYEQYF.

The gene calls are TRBV28 and TRBJ1-2, with D maybe TRBD1 (5 bases). Germline assignment: CDR1 MDHEN and CDR2 SYDVKM. Trimming removed 4 bases from V and 7 bases from J, with 13 bases in between. The CDR3 sequence is 13 residues long. CDR3 residues: CASSSRVSIGYTF. The CDR3 coding sequence is TGTGCCAGCAGTTCCAGGGTTTCAATTGGCTACACCTTC.

A few counts support this clone. Written as DNA, the CDR3 is TGTGCCAGCAGGGACAGAGAGAACACTGAAGCTTTCTTT. It translates to CASRDRENTEAFF. This chain connects TRBV19 to TRBJ1-1, with 7 bases aligning to TRBD1. CDR1 LNHDA and CDR2 SQIVND come from the germline V gene (reference sequence). The CDR3 is made up of 13 amino acids. V shed 9 bases and J 1 base; nucleotides not matched to a gene: 5.

Only one count was recorded for this clone. The chain employs TRBV4-1 and TRBJ2-7, with 8 bases that match TRBD2. Germline V lookup: CDR1 MGHRA, CDR2 YSYEKL. The CDR3 spans 17 residues. V was clipped by 1 base and J by 3 bases; unmatched bases: 11. The DNA of the CDR3 is TGCGCCAGCAGCCAAGTAATACTAGCGGAAACCCACTACGAGCAGTACTTC. Encoded protein: CASSQVILAETHYEQYF.

The chain uses TRBV2 and TRBJ1-1, with TRBD1 as a possible D gene (6 bases). Germline lookup yields CDR1 SNHLY and CDR2 FYNNEI. Trimming removed 5 bases from V and 3 bases from J, with 13 bases in between. This CDR3 contains 14 residues. CDR3 amino acids: CASSSRGGYTEAFF. CDR3 DNA sequence: TGTGCCAGCAGTTCCCGAGGGGGGTACACTGAAGCTTTCTTT.

The rearrangement joins TRBV19 to TRBJ1-2; no clear D gene. Trimming pared 7 bases from V and 4 bases from J, leaving 13 bases between. The CDR3 spans 13 residues. Germline CDR1 and CDR2: LNHDA and SQIVND (reference sequence). CDR3 in DNA: TGTGCCAGTAACCACGGAATTAGCTATGGCTACACCTTC. Its protein product is CASNHGISYGYTF.

This clone appeared once. The V call is TRBV29-1, the J call TRBJ1-4, with a weak D call TRBD1 (5 bases). This CDR3 has 14 amino acids. The ends were cut back, 5 bases at V and 0 bases at J, with 10 bases in the middle. Germline values: CDR1 SQVTM, CDR2 ANQGSEA. The CDR3 nucleotides are TGCAGCGTTCCTGACAGTGCAACTAATGAAAAACTGTTTTTT. Translation: CSVPDSATNEKLFF.

About this clone: Within the sample, other DNA sequences also encode this same CDR3. The chain combines TRBV18 with TRBJ2-5, with no clear D. Germline assignment: CDR1 KGHSH and CDR2 LQKENI. The V and J ends lost 3 bases and 5 bases respectively, with 7 bases between them. The CDR3 runs 12 residues. The CDR3 loop is CASSPDVETQYF. CDR3 DNA sequence: TGTGCCAGCTCACCGGATGTTGAGACCCAGTACTTC.

This rearrangement joins TRBV5-6 to TRBJ2-4, with D unclear. Trimming shortened V by 0 bases and J by 0 bases, and 7 bases separated the two germline ends. Germline CDR1 reads SGHDT; CDR2 reads YYEEEE. The CDR3 is 15 amino acids. CDR3 in DNA: TGTGCCAGCAGCTTGGTCGGCGGAGCCAAAAACATTCAGTACTTC. Encoded protein: CASSLVGGAKNIQYF. The whole variable domain, remainder taken from reference TRBV5-6 and TRBJ2-4, is DAGVTQSPTHLIKTRGQQVTLRCSPKSGHDTVSWYQQALGQGPQFIFQYYEEEERQRGNFPDRFSGHQFPNYSSELNVNALLLGDSALYLCASSLVGGAKNIQYFGAGTRLSVL.